The T cell receptor beta chain under discussion was sequenced for a study of blood T cells in healthy people across ages. Study-wide background: Template switching picked up about one barcoded beta molecule for each two T cells.

Overall study results and limits: Compared with aged donors, long-lived donors showed fewer expanded clones, suggesting selection. TCR beta diversity, measured per million T cells, fell in a roughly linear way with age.

Comments on this clonotype: No antigen is known for it. An end of the junction differs from the germline gene, which may be a read error.

This CDR3 spans 11 amino acids. Germline assignment: CDR1 SQVTM and CDR2 ANQGSEA. The second PCR ran about 6 to 11 cycles with a sample-barcoded 5' primer and J-beta primers. Tags on each cDNA molecule came from a template-switch adaptor with 12 random nucleotides. Via MiXCR, TCRdb re-called the 5' RACE reads, giving one row per CDR3 protein. The profile shows fewer than 750,000 distinct CDR3 sequences, about 51% of them singletons. The chain employs TRBV29-1 and TRBJ2-7; D remains ambiguous. The specimen sequenced was blood. This TCR was recovered from an elderly woman in good health. CDR3 nucleotide sequence: TGCAGCGTTCACCTTACGGAAGAGCTGTACTTC. Its protein is CSVHLTEELYF.